The 21 T cell receptor beta chains presented below share a single source sample, sequenced in a study of OX40 agonist ivuxolimab in advanced cancers. The table came from immunoSEQ multiplex PCR; TCRdb's copy has only in-frame clones and leaves some out. The sample contains around 67,000 clones, roughly 85% of which appear only once. Sequencing was performed on CD4+ or CD8+ T cells sorted from blood, taken in a trial of the OX40 agonist ivuxolimab. These receptor sequences come from an adult with an advanced solid tumor such as melanoma, head and neck, liver or kidney cancer.

This sequence joins TRBV5-1 and TRBJ2-3; 8 bases line up with TRBD1. The CDR3 has 18 residues. Germline CDR1 and CDR2: SGHRS and YFSETQ. V gave up 4 bases and J gave up 0 bases; unmatched junction bases: 13. In DNA, the CDR3 is TGCGCCAGCAGCCGTCTTCTTGGGACAGGCGATAGCACAGATACGCAGTATTTT. It translates to CASSRLLGTGDSTDTQYF. Combining the CDR3 with reference TRBV5-1 and TRBJ2-3 gives the whole variable domain KAGVTQTPRYLIKTRGQQVTLSCSPISGHRSVSWYQQTPGQGLQFLFEYFSETQRNKGNFPGRFSGRQFSNSRSEMNVSTLELGDSALYLCASSRLLGTGDSTDTQYFGPGTRLTVL.

This clone has only one observation. The J gene is TRBJ1-5, the V gene TRBV30, with 7 positions matching TRBD1. CDR1 and CDR2 from the germline V gene are GTSNPN and SVGIG (reference sequence). The V gene end was trimmed by 4 bases and the J gene end by 4 bases; junction bases not matched to a gene: 4. This CDR3 has 13 amino acids. This CDR3 is CAWNSGGNQPQHF. The CDR3 DNA follows: TGTGCCTGGAATTCAGGGGGTAATCAGCCCCAGCATTTT.

The chain carries TRBV6-6 and TRBJ2-7; 7 bases map to TRBD1. This CDR3 region has 14 residues. After removal of 6 bases from V and 4 bases from J, the junction contained 9 bases not matched to a gene. Looked up from germline, CDR1 is MNHNY and CDR2 is SVGAGI (reference sequence). CDR3 sequence (DNA): TGTGCCAGCAGCCCGGGACAGAGCCTATACGAGCAGTACTTC. Protein sequence: CASSPGQSLYEQYF.

This chain links TRBV30 with TRBJ1-4; D is ambiguous. CDR1 is GTSNPN and CDR2 is SVGIG in the germline V gene (reference sequence). The CDR3 covers 12 residues. Trimming cost V 2 bases and J 5 bases, with 6 bases left between them. The CDR3 region is CAWSYRNEKLFF. CDR3 DNA sequence: TGTGCCTGGAGTTACCGAAATGAAAAACTGTTTTTT.

The chain links TRBV5-1 to TRBJ1-2, with unresolved D. This CDR3 contains 14 residues. Per the germline V gene, CDR1 is SGHRS and CDR2 is YFSETQ. With 0 bases removed from V and 4 bases from J, the gap between germline ends came to 10 bases. This CDR3 is CASSLEPIGYGYTF. The CDR3 DNA reads TGCGCCAGCAGCTTGGAACCGATTGGCTATGGCTACACCTTC.

The count of this clone is one. This rearrangement joins TRBV19 to TRBJ1-2; D is unclear. The CDR3 covers 14 residues. V shed 0 bases and J shed 4 bases, with 9 bases lying between them. Looked up from germline, CDR1 is LNHDA and CDR2 is SQIVND (reference sequence). In DNA, the CDR3 is TGTGCCAGTAGTATAGAGGGATATTTCTATGGCTACACCTTC. It specifies CASSIEGYFYGYTF.

The chain employs TRBV11-2 and TRBJ1-2; TRBD1 matches 10 bases. This CDR3 region has 15 residues. With 5 bases clipped from V and 8 bases from J, the junction kept 11 bases outside the gene matches. In germline, CDR1 is SGHAT, CDR2 FQNNGV. Written as DNA, the CDR3 is TGTGCCAGCAGCCGGGACAGGGGCCACGGGGAAGGCTACACCTTC. Its protein product is CASSRDRGHGEGYTF.

The chain has TRBV5-6 and TRBJ2-5, with 9 bases identical to TRBD2. Losses at the gene ends were 0 bases for V and 2 bases for J; bases not matched to a gene: 2. The CDR3 extends over 15 amino acids. The germline V gene encodes CDR1 SGHDT and CDR2 YYEEEE. The CDR3 protein is CASSLGLAAQETQYF. CDR3 nucleotide sequence: TGTGCCAGCAGCTTGGGACTAGCGGCTCAAGAGACCCAGTACTTC.

J is TRBJ2-7 and V is TRBV10-3, with D unclear. V was cut by 6 bases and J by 2 bases, with 14 bases left in between. The CDR3 has 14 residues. Germline lookup yields CDR1 ENHRY and CDR2 SYGVKD. CDR3 sequence (DNA): TGTGCCATCAGCACCGAAAGAATACCCTACGAGCAGTACTTC. Protein product: CAISTERIPYEQYF.

V gene TRBV2 combines with J gene TRBJ1-5, with TRBD1 identical over 7 bases. Germline V lookup: CDR1 SNHLY, CDR2 FYNNEI. CDR3 length: 15 amino acids. J gave up 2 bases and V 6 bases, and 7 bases lay outside the gene matches. CDR3 sequence reads: CASSGGTAGNQPQHF. CDR3 nucleotides: TGTGCCAGCAGCGGGGGGACAGCCGGCAATCAGCCCCAGCATTTT. Combining the CDR3 with reference TRBV2 and TRBJ1-5 gives the whole variable domain EPEVTQTPSHQVTQMGQEVILRCVPISNHLYFYWYRQILGQKVEFLVSFYNNEISEKSEIFDDQFSVERPDGSNFTLKIRSTKLEDSAMYFCASSGGTAGNQPQHFGDGTRLSIL.

The chain is built from TRBV14 and TRBJ2-4; unclear D gene. This CDR3 has 16 amino acids. V was shortened by 0 bases and J by 1 base, with 10 bases between the two germline ends. CDR1 is SGHDN and CDR2 is FVKESK in the germline V gene. The CDR3: CASSQDGRVAKNIQYF. As DNA, the CDR3 is TGTGCCAGCAGCCAAGATGGCCGGGTCGCCAAAAACATTCAGTACTTC.

The chain uses TRBV19 and TRBJ1-5, with 12 bases identical to TRBD1. V shed 6 bases, J shed 3 bases, and the junction held 6 bases outside the gene matches. From germline, CDR1 is LNHDA and CDR2 SQIVND (reference sequence). CDR3 size: 16 residues. The CDR3 here is CASRGQGAMVNQPQHF. The CDR3 DNA reads TGTGCCAGTAGGGGACAGGGGGCGATGGTCAATCAGCCCCAGCATTTT. Variable domain in full (rest from reference TRBV19 and TRBJ1-5): DGGITQSPKYLFRKEGQNVTLSCEQNLNHDAMYWYRQDPGQGLRLIYYSQIVNDFQKGDIAEGYSVSREKKESFPLTVTSAQKNPTAFYLCASRGQGAMVNQPQHFGDGTRLSIL.

The V call is TRBV19, the J call TRBJ1-1, with D possibly being TRBD1 (5 bases). CDR1 LNHDA and CDR2 SQIVND come from the germline V gene (reference sequence). The CDR3 consists of 13 residues. V shed 6 bases and J shed 6 bases, with 14 bases lying between them. The CDR3 here is CASSATVSAEAFF. CDR3 sequence (DNA): TGTGCCAGTAGCGCGACAGTTTCCGCTGAAGCTTTCTTT.

The chain uses TRBV4-3 and TRBJ2-2; D might be TRBD2 (5 bases). CDR1 and CDR2 (germline): LGHNA, YSLEER. The CDR3 totals 15 residues. The ends were cut back, 0 bases at V and 5 bases at J, with 10 bases in the middle. Written as DNA, the CDR3 is TGCGCCAGCAGCCAAGAAGGGAGTTGGACCGGGGAGCTGTTTTTT. The encoded protein is CASSQEGSWTGELFF.

V usage is TRBV20-1 and J usage is TRBJ1-1; TRBD1 is a possible D gene (5 bases). The ends were cut back, 6 bases at V and 11 bases at J, with 13 bases in the middle. The germline gives CDR1 DFQATT, CDR2 SNEGSKA (reference sequence). This CDR3 contains 10 residues. The CDR3 loop reads CSAPKGRAFF. CDR3 nucleotide sequence: TGCAGTGCCCCAAAGGGACGGGCTTTCTTT.

This rearrangement joins TRBV6-5 to TRBJ2-6; 11 nucleotides align to TRBD1. Germline CDR1 MNHEY, CDR2 SVGAGI. The CDR3 runs 16 residues. Trimming cost V 4 bases and J 4 bases; bases outside gene matches: 3. CDR3: CASSWTGGAGANVLTF. DNA of the CDR3: TGTGCCAGCAGTTGGACAGGGGGCGCCGGGGCCAACGTCCTGACTTTC.

This rearrangement joins TRBV11-3 to TRBJ1-1; the D gene is possibly TRBD1 (6 bases). Deletions cut 1 base from V and 0 bases from J, with 9 bases between. The CDR3 runs to 15 residues. The germline CDR1 and CDR2 sequences are SGHNT and YENEEA. The CDR3 reads CASSLATGLNTEAFF. The CDR3 DNA follows: TGTGCCAGCAGCTTAGCGACAGGATTGAACACTGAAGCTTTCTTT.

The chain links TRBV11-2 to TRBJ2-2, with unresolved D. This CDR3 comprises 18 residues. Germline assignment: CDR1 SGHAT and CDR2 FQNNGV. V was shortened by 3 bases and J by 6 bases, with 23 bases between the two germline ends. The CDR3 here is CASSLMGDLRVGAGELFF. The CDR3 coding sequence is TGTGCCAGCAGCTTGATGGGCGATCTTCGGGTTGGCGCCGGGGAGCTGTTTTTT.

The gene calls are TRBV6-6 and TRBJ1-1; 7 nucleotides match TRBD1. Germline V gives CDR1 MNHNY, CDR2 SVGAGI (reference sequence). This CDR3 has 14 residues. Losses at the gene ends were 6 bases for V and 3 bases for J; bases not matched to a gene: 7. The CDR3: CASSTTGRDTEAFF. The CDR3 nucleotides read TGTGCCAGCAGCACGACAGGGAGGGACACTGAAGCTTTCTTT.

The chain uses TRBV5-1 and TRBJ2-2; D is possibly TRBD1 (6 bases). V lost 4 bases, J lost 6 bases, and 13 bases lay in between. The CDR3 has 14 residues. Germline-derived CDR1 and CDR2 are SGHRS and YFSETQ. The CDR3 protein is CASSGDTASGELFF. The CDR3 nucleotides read TGCGCCAGCAGCGGGGACACGGCATCCGGGGAGCTGTTTTTT.

The chain is built from TRBV5-1 and TRBJ2-5; TRBD2 matches 10 bases. The CDR3 runs 19 residues. The J segment lost 4 bases and the V segment lost 0 bases, leaving 15 bases of the junction unmatched. CDR1 is SGHRS, CDR2 YFSETQ, per germline. The CDR3 loop reads CASSLGALAGRGNGETQYF. The DNA for the CDR3 is TGCGCCAGCAGCTTGGGGGCACTAGCGGGAAGAGGGAACGGAGAGACCCAGTACTTC. Filled out from reference TRBV5-1 and TRBJ2-5, the complete variable domain reads KAGVTQTPRYLIKTRGQQVTLSCSPISGHRSVSWYQQTPGQGLQFLFEYFSETQRNKGNFPGRFSGRQFSNSRSEMNVSTLELGDSALYLCASSLGALAGRGNGETQYFGPGTRLLVL.